This is a list of T cell receptor beta chains from one sample in a study of blood T cell repertoires in COVID-19. The table came from immunoSEQ multiplex PCR; TCRdb's copy has only in-frame clones and leaves some out. The sample holds 150,000 to 200,000 clones, 81% seen once. Sequencing used peripheral blood. The origin of the receptors is a woman of 80 years or more with COVID-19, enrolled during active disease. CDR3s include the opening cysteine and the closing phenylalanine or tryptophan. The D gene is left open where the match is weak. The size of a clone is reported for some rows only, either as once, few or many, or as a class for expanded clones.

cdr3_aa cdr3_nt j_call clone_size v_call d_call
CASSLSGSTSNYGYTF TGTGCCAGCAGCTTAAGCGGTAGCACTTCGAACTATGGCTACACCTTC TRBJ1-2 NA TRBV7-2 NA
CASSLVSGEQYF TGTGCCAGCAGCTTAGTTAGTGGCGAGCAGTACTTC TRBJ2-7 NA TRBV13 NA
CASSTDWTGAETQYF TGTGCCAGCAGCACAGATTGGACAGGGGCCGAAACCCAGTACTTC TRBJ2-5 NA TRBV6-5 TRBD1
CASQGNTEAFF TGTGCCAGTCAGGGGAACACTGAAGCTTTCTTT TRBJ1-1 once TRBV6-4 NA
CASSSGQSYEQYF TGTGCCAGCAGTTCGGGACAGTCCTACGAGCAGTACTTC TRBJ2-7 NA TRBV28 TRBD1
CASSFSPPGELFF TGTGCCAGCAGCTTTTCTCCCCCCGGGGAGCTGTTTTTT TRBJ2-2 NA TRBV5-6 NA
CASKALRDRVYNEQFF TGTGCCAGCAAAGCCCTCCGGGACAGGGTGTACAATGAGCAGTTCTTC TRBJ2-1 NA TRBV2 TRBD1
CASSVGGSSYNSPLHF TGTGCCAGCAGCGTCGGGGGTAGCTCCTATAATTCACCCCTCCACTTT TRBJ1-6 NA TRBV7-2 NA
CASSYSRVANEKLFF TGTGCCAGCAGTTACTCCAGGGTAGCTAATGAAAAACTGTTTTTT TRBJ1-4 NA TRBV6-5 NA
CSVGTGGLGYTF TGCAGCGTTGGGACAGGGGGCCTTGGCTACACCTTC TRBJ1-2 once TRBV29-1 TRBD1
CASSVGTAGNQPQHF TGTGCCAGCAGTGTCGGGACAGCTGGCAATCAGCCCCAGCATTTT TRBJ1-5 NA TRBV27 TRBD1
CSASSSGSNQPQHF TGCAGTGCTAGTTCCAGCGGTAGCAATCAGCCCCAGCATTTT TRBJ1-5 NA TRBV20-1 NA
CASNGRVEETQYF TGCGCCAGCAACGGCAGGGTGGAGGAGACCCAGTACTTC TRBJ2-5 NA TRBV5-1 NA
CASSFRQGDSYEQYF TGTGCCAGCAGTTTTCGGCAGGGGGACTCCTACGAGCAGTACTTC TRBJ2-7 NA TRBV27 TRBD1
CASSFSHRETQYF TGTGCCAGCAGCTTCTCCCATCGGGAGACCCAGTACTTC TRBJ2-5 few TRBV11-2 NA
CASSEGQYNEQFF TGTGCCAGCAGTGAGGGACAGTACAATGAGCAGTTCTTC TRBJ2-1 few TRBV2 TRBD1
CASSRQQDRGPGGYTF TGTGCCAGCAGCCGCCAACAGGACAGGGGGCCGGGGGGCTACACCTTC TRBJ1-2 NA TRBV4-2 TRBD1
CASSLGVIAGGWYEQYF TGTGCCAGCAGCTTGGGCGTGATAGCGGGAGGGTGGTACGAGCAGTACTTC TRBJ2-7 NA TRBV12-1 NA
CASSLEYQGDEQYF TGTGCCAGCAGCTTAGAGTACCAGGGCGACGAGCAGTACTTC TRBJ2-7 NA TRBV11-2 NA
CASGGTSGSTDTQYF TGTGCCAGCGGGGGGACTAGCGGGAGCACAGATACGCAGTATTTT TRBJ2-3 NA TRBV2 TRBD2
CASSYGRQGADTQYF TGTGCCAGCAGTTACGGGCGTCAGGGCGCAGATACGCAGTATTTT TRBJ2-3 once TRBV6-5 NA
CASSEGVGTANYGYTF TGTGCCAGCAGTGAAGGGGTAGGGACAGCTAACTATGGCTACACCTTC TRBJ1-2 NA TRBV6-1 TRBD1
CASSPGRGDTGELFF TGTGCCAGCTCACCAGGCAGGGGAGACACCGGGGAGCTGTTTTTT TRBJ2-2 NA TRBV18 NA
CASSSTGYSGNTIYF TGTGCCAGCAGTTCGACAGGCTACTCTGGAAACACCATATATTTT TRBJ1-3 NA TRBV28 NA
CASSQDIPQGANEKLFF TGCGCCAGCAGCCAAGATATCCCACAGGGCGCTAATGAAAAACTGTTTTTT TRBJ1-4 NA TRBV4-3 NA
CATSDPLPPTSFPGELFF TGTGCCACCAGTGATCCCTTGCCTCCGACTAGCTTCCCCGGGGAGCTGTTTTTT TRBJ2-2 NA TRBV24-1 TRBD2
CASSYSGGGAETQYF TGTGCCAGCAGTTACTCGGGAGGTGGTGCGGAGACCCAGTACTTC TRBJ2-5 few TRBV6-5 NA
CASSRTGGAGQPQHF TGTGCCAGCAGCCGGACAGGGGGCGCAGGTCAGCCCCAGCATTTT TRBJ1-5 NA TRBV6-5 TRBD1
CATSDQGLGYTF TGTGCCACCAGTGATCAGGGTTTAGGCTACACCTTC TRBJ1-2 NA TRBV24-1 NA